This T cell receptor beta chain was retrieved from a study of CD8 T cells in ankylosing spondylitis. Study-level points and caveats: Apparently characteristic of ankylosing spondylitis blood was a TCR beta motif (under ten highly homologous variants). Disease-linked clones had a CD8+ phenotype and relatively low frequency in peripheral blood. Within matched ankylosing spondylitis synovial fluid, disease-linked clones were reportedly significantly enriched.

Generation of TCR beta libraries employed quantitative 5'-RACE incorporating molecular barcodes. Each CDR3 protein gets one entry after TCRdb re-called the 5' RACE reads with MiXCR. There are approximately 290,000 distinct CDR3 sequences in the sample; around 20% occur only once, and under 4% lies in the top ten. CDR3 length: 14 amino acids. Germline V gene lookup returns CDR1 SEHNR and CDR2 FQNEAQ (reference sequence). Trimming took 5 bases from V and 7 from J, leaving 15 bases between them. Of note for this clonotype: Its antigen is undetermined.

The chain joins TRBV7-9 to TRBJ2-1; weak D call: TRBD1 (5 bases). The receptor was isolated from a female donor with ankylosing spondylitis or in good health (not recorded which). The material sequenced was blood, either unsorted or a sorted T cell fraction (not recorded which). The CDR3 nucleotides are TGTGCCAGCAGCGCGACAGAGCATCGAAATGAGCAGTTCTTC. Translated: CASSATEHRNEQFF.